This paragraph covers one TCR beta chain sequence. V was pared by 1 base and J by 1 base, with 10 bases between. The CDR3 totals 15 residues. Germline CDR1 reads LNHDA; CDR2 reads SQIVND (reference sequence). This sample is drawn from a study of OX40 agonist ivuxolimab in advanced cancers. Background on the study: Three patients, one with hepatocellular carcinoma and two with cutaneous melanoma, achieved partial responses.

TCRdb keeps only in-frame clones here, not all; method: immunoSEQ multiplex PCR. Found here are about 64,000 clones, 80% to 90% of them singletons; the top ten hold approximately 2.8%. This chain connects TRBV19 to TRBJ2-5; weak D call: TRBD2 (6 bases). The origin of this receptor is an adult with an advanced solid tumor such as melanoma, head and neck, liver or kidney cancer. The source material was CD4+ or CD8+ T cells sorted from blood, sampled in a trial of the OX40 agonist ivuxolimab. CDR3 nucleotide sequence: TGTGCCAGTAGTATAGTTGAGGGAGGCCAAGAGACCCAGTACTTC. Its protein is CASSIVEGGQETQYF. Using reference TRBV19 and TRBJ2-5 for the parts outside the CDR3, the full variable domain is DGGITQSPKYLFRKEGQNVTLSCEQNLNHDAMYWYRQDPGQGLRLIYYSQIVNDFQKGDIAEGYSVSREKKESFPLTVTSAQKNPTAFYLCASSIVEGGQETQYFGPGTRLLVL.